This T cell receptor (beta chain) was found in a study of blood T cell repertoires in COVID-19. J lost 2 bases, V lost 5 bases, and 8 bases had no gene match. CDR1 is LNHNV, CDR2 YYDKDF, per germline (reference sequence). CDR3 length: 15 residues. Original methodology: Nucleated cell counts were estimated from reference gene primer amplification. The data were produced by immunoSEQ multiplex PCR, yet TCRdb's version contains in-frame clones alone and is incomplete. That table furnishes V, J and clone size, whereas the DNA furnished D and trimming. Among about 87,000 clones listed, 85% to 90% were seen once.

V is TRBV15 and J is TRBJ1-2; TRBD1 aligns across 7 bases. Specimen: peripheral blood. This clonotype was obtained from a man aged 35 to 55 with acute or convalescent COVID-19. The CDR3 nucleotides are TGTGCCACCAGCTACCCGGGACAGCCGAACTATGGCTACACCTTC. Protein: CATSYPGQPNYGYTF.